The entry below gives a single T cell receptor (beta chain) sequence along with its context. Its cognate antigen is unknown. One tube held mixed TRB-A and TRB-B primer pools for touch-down PCR. TCRdb re-called the multiplex PCR reads and shows each CDR3 protein once, DNA omitted. The sample totals about 4,300 distinct CDR3 sequences. The data originate from a study of T cell clusters in autoimmune cytopenias. General study findings and limits: TRB repertoire shifts in secondary cytopenia and chronic lymphocytic leukemia mostly reflected lymphoma, not autoimmunity. Clustering suggested that physiological T cell clusters were missing in primary autoimmune cytopenia patients.

TRB was amplified from approximately 250 ng of peripheral blood genomic DNA per sample. This CDR3 region has 12 residues. Per the germline V gene, CDR1 is MNHEY and CDR2 is SVGAGI. This chain joins TRBV6-5 and TRBJ2-7; TCRdb returns TRBD1, unconfirmable since there is no DNA. What was sequenced was peripheral blood. The receptor was derived from a human donor with an autoimmune cytopenia or autoimmune hepatitis (not recorded which). The CDR3: CASRDREYEQYF.